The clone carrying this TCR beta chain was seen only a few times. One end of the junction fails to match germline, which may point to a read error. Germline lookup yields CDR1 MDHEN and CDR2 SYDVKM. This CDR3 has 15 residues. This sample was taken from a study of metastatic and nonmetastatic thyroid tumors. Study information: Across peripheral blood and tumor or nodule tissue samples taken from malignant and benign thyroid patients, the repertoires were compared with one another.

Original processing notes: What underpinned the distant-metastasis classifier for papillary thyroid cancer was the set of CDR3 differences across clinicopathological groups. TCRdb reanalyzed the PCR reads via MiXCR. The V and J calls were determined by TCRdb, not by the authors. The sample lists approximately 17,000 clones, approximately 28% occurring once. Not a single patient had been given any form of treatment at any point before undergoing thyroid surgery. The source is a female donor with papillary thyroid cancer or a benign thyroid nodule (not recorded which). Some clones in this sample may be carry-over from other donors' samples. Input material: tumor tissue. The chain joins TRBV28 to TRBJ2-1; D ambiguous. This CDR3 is CASGLVQSFYNEQFF. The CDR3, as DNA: TGTGCCAGCGGTTTGGTCCAGAGTTTCTACAATGAGCAGTTCTTC.